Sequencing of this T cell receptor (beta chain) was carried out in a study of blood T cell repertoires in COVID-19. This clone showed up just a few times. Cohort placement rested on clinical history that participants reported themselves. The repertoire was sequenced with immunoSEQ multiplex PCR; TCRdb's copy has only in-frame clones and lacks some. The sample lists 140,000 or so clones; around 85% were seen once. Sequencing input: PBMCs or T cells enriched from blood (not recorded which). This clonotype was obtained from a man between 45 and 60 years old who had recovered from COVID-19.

The CDR3: CASLKESGALNTEAFF. The DNA of the CDR3 is TGTGCCAGCTTAAAGGAGTCAGGGGCGTTGAACACTGAAGCTTTCTTT. This sequence joins TRBV2 and TRBJ1-1; a possible D gene is TRBD1 (6 bases). V dropped 8 bases and J dropped 0 bases, with 19 bases sitting between them. Looked up from germline, CDR1 is SNHLY and CDR2 is FYNNEI. CDR3 size: 16 residues.